The 18 T cell receptor beta chains presented below share a single source sample, sequenced in a study of T cells in Graves' hyperthyroidism and ophthalmopathy. RNA transcripts gave rise to amplified TCR beta CDR3 regions. The TCR CDR3 was amplified in a first-round RT-PCR using the HTBI primer set. TCRdb reanalysed the multiplex PCR reads using MiXCR and keeps one entry per CDR3 protein. Of about 46,000 distinct CDR3 sequences listed, approximately 50% are singletons. The sequencing sample was made of peripheral blood or thyroid tissue (not recorded which). The receptors come from a woman in her 50s with Graves' hyperthyroidism.

A word on this clonotype: It is likely a read error, because the conserved phenylalanine at the end of the CDR3 is missing. The rearrangement joins TRBV14 to TRBJ1-3; TRBD1 is a possible D gene (5 bases). Germline V gene lookup returns CDR1 SGHDN and CDR2 FVKESK. The CDR3 totals 15 residues. CDR3 in amino acids: CDSSPDPGPGNTIYY. The CDR3 DNA reads as TGTGACAGCAGCCCAGACCCGGGACCTGGAAACACCATATATTAT.

The V call is TRBV7-3, the J call TRBJ1-4; 9 bases line up with TRBD1. The CDR3 is 14 amino acids. V was pared by 5 bases and J by 8 bases, with 6 bases of the junction left unmatched. From germline, CDR1 is SGHTA and CDR2 FQGTGA. DNA for the CDR3: TGTGCCAGCAGCCAACAGGGGGCGAAGGAAAAACTGTTTTTT. The encoded protein is CASSQQGAKEKLFF.

This clonotype has a single count. The chain couples TRBV6-1 to TRBJ2-5, with 10 bases that match TRBD1. V lost 5 bases and J lost 13; bases outside the gene matches: 4. The CDR3 has 11 amino acids. Germline CDR1 MNHNS, CDR2 SASEGT. The CDR3: CASSPDRGLYF. Written as DNA, the CDR3 is TGTGCCAGCAGTCCAGACAGGGGGCTGTACTTC.

This chain joins TRBV20-1 and TRBJ2-5; D perhaps matches TRBD2 (5 bases). Germline V gene lookup returns CDR1 DFQATT and CDR2 SNEGSKA (reference sequence). The CDR3 consists of 14 residues. The V gene lost 6 bases and the J gene lost 5 bases, with 19 bases spanning the gap. CDR3 loop: CSAGVGTRGETQYF. The CDR3 nucleotides read TGCAGTGCGGGCGTTGGTACTCGAGGGGAGACCCAGTACTTC.

The chain joins TRBV7-9 to TRBJ1-2, with D maybe TRBD1 (6 bases). V lost 3 bases and J lost 3, with 8 bases in between. The CDR3 runs 13 residues. Per germline, CDR1 SEHNR and CDR2 FQNEAQ (reference sequence). CDR3: CASSFPGDYGYTF. Here the CDR3 DNA reads TGTGCCAGCAGCTTCCCAGGGGACTATGGCTACACCTTC.

In DNA form, the CDR3 reads TGTGCCAGCAGTCGGCTGTCCCGCGGGGTTAACTATGGCTACACCTTC. Its protein product is CASSRLSRGVNYGYTF. The rearrangement links TRBV6-1 to TRBJ1-2; D gene ambiguous. The CDR3 has 16 residues. Germline-derived CDR1 and CDR2 are MNHNS and SASEGT. Trimming shortened V by 5 bases and J by 1 base, and 17 bases separated the two germline ends.

This clonotype was found a few times. The chain uses TRBV29-1 and TRBJ2-7; 7 bases are a match to TRBD2. Trimming took 3 bases from V and 3 from J; bases not matched to a gene: 5. CDR1 and CDR2 from the germline V gene are SQVTM and ANQGSEA. The CDR3 is 13 amino acids. CDR3 protein: CSVEGGRGYEQYF. DNA for the CDR3: TGCAGCGTTGAGGGCGGGAGAGGCTACGAGCAGTACTTC.

The chain is built from TRBV7-9 and TRBJ1-6; possible D gene TRBD1, 6 bases. Germline CDR1 reads SEHNR; CDR2 reads FQNEAQ (reference sequence). The V end lost 5 bases, the J end lost 2 bases, and 13 bases lay between the germline ends. The CDR3 loop spans 16 amino acids. This chain's CDR3 is CASSADGGTYNSPLHF. CDR3 coding DNA: TGTGCCAGCAGCGCCGACGGGGGCACCTATAATTCACCCCTCCACTTT.

A note on this clonotype: An end of the junction does not agree with germline; a read error may underlie this. The chain has TRBV28 and TRBJ1-2; a weak D match, TRBD1 (6 bases). CDR1 and CDR2 (germline): MDHEN, SYDVKM. This CDR3 has 14 residues. This CDR3 is CASSLGGGYGGYTF. DNA for the CDR3: TGTGCCAGTAGTTTGGGGGGCGGGTATGGAGGCTACACCTTC.

This clonotype occurred many times. V is TRBV5-1 and J is TRBJ2-7, with 11 bases identical to TRBD2. J was trimmed by 3 bases and V by 4 bases; bases with no gene match: 9. This CDR3 spans 16 amino acids. Germline CDR1 and CDR2: SGHRS and YFSETQ. CDR3 sequence (DNA): TGCGCCAGCAGCCCTACTAGCGGGAGTATAAGCTACGAGCAGTACTTC. Protein: CASSPTSGSISYEQYF.

This clonotype showed up just a few times. This chain links TRBV7-2 with TRBJ2-7; D is perhaps TRBD2 (6 bases). Between the trimmed V and J ends, which lost 2 bases and 2 bases, there was a span of 13 bases. The CDR3 has 15 amino acids. Looked up from germline, CDR1 is SGHTA and CDR2 is FQGNSA. The CDR3 protein is CASSLFSGRAYEQYF. The DNA for the CDR3 is TGTGCCAGCAGCTTATTTAGCGGCAGGGCCTACGAGCAGTACTTC.

This clonotype was seen at least ten times. V is TRBV20-1 and J is TRBJ2-3; TRBD2 aligns across 12 bases. Losses at the gene ends were 1 base for V and 10 bases for J; bases not matched to a gene: 9. CDR1 and CDR2 (germline): DFQATT, SNEGSKA (reference sequence). The CDR3 loop spans 15 amino acids. The CDR3 loop reads CSARAVTSGRGAQYF. As DNA, the CDR3 is TGCAGTGCTAGAGCCGTGACTAGCGGGAGAGGCGCGCAGTATTTT.

This clonotype was seen only a few times. A read error may produce the germline difference seen at one junction end. The chain has TRBV7-7 and TRBJ2-1; TRBD2 matches 7 bases. This CDR3 is 14 amino acids long. Germline V lookup: CDR1 SSHAT, CDR2 FNYEAQ (reference sequence). CDR3 sequence: CASSLTGGYDEQFF. As DNA, the CDR3 is TGTGCTAGCAGCTTAACGGGGGGTTACGATGAGCAGTTCTTC.

In this sample, this clonotype turned up many times. The rearrangement joins TRBV28 to TRBJ1-5; D gene ambiguous. The CDR3 spans 12 residues. The V end lost 7 bases, the J end lost 9 bases, and 13 bases lay between the germline ends. Germline V gives CDR1 MDHEN, CDR2 SYDVKM. The CDR3 reads CASTTAVSPQHF. CDR3 in DNA: TGTGCCAGCACCACAGCCGTCTCGCCCCAGCATTTT.

This clonotype was counted ten times or more. The chain links TRBV20-1 to TRBJ1-3, with D unclear. With 5 bases removed from V and 0 bases from J, the gap between germline ends came to 2 bases. Germline CDR1 is DFQATT and CDR2 is SNEGSKA (reference sequence). The CDR3 extends over 11 amino acids. In DNA, the CDR3 is TGCAGTGCTCACTCTGGAAACACCATATATTTT. Protein sequence: CSAHSGNTIYF.

This clonotype was counted at least ten times. The gene calls are TRBV9 and TRBJ2-7, with D perhaps TRBD1 (6 bases). Germline CDR1 and CDR2: SGDLS and YYNGEE. The CDR3 runs to 12 residues. Between the trimmed V and J ends, which lost 5 bases and 3 bases, there was a span of 9 bases. The CDR3 is CASSRTDYEQYF. The CDR3 nucleotides are TGTGCCAGCAGTCGGACAGACTACGAGCAGTACTTC.

CDR3: CASSPPHHEQYF. The CDR3 bases are TGTGCCAGCAGCCCCCCCCATCACGAGCAGTACTTC. The chain couples TRBV12-3 or TRBV12-4 to TRBJ2-7; D gene unclear. Trimming took off 6 bases at V and 5 bases at J, with 11 bases between the two ends. This CDR3 is built from 12 residues.

This sequence joins TRBV7-2 and TRBJ1-5; D not certain. The CDR3 consists of 12 residues. Per the germline V gene, CDR1 is SGHTA and CDR2 is FQGNSA. V lost 2 bases and J 5 bases, leaving 4 bases between the germline ends. The CDR3 protein is CASSLRDQPQHF. DNA of the CDR3: TGTGCCAGCAGCTTACGGGATCAGCCCCAGCATTTT.